This record concerns one TCR beta chain sequence. Its antigen is undetermined. CDR1 is MGHDK, CDR2 SYGVNS, per germline. The germline V and J ends were trimmed by 10 bases and 6 bases, with 9 bases remaining between them. The CDR3 spans 10 residues. This sample was included in a study of blood T cells in healthy people across ages. Study summary: Template switching captured about one barcoded beta molecule per two T cells. Findings of the study overall: Older age went with lower TCR beta diversity per million T cells, in a roughly linear way.

Healthy individuals of Caucasian origin from Russia, aged roughly 6 to 100, served as donors. The second PCR ran 7 to 11 cycles with a sample-barcoded 5' primer and J-beta primers. Individual samples furnished no less than 3 million CDR3-containing paired-end reads apiece. TCRdb re-derived calls from the 5' RACE reads in MiXCR, one entry per CDR3 protein. The data contain approximately 400,000 distinct CDR3 sequences, 45% to 65% of them singletons. The clonotype comes from a man in his sixties in good health. The chain has TRBV25-1 and TRBJ1-2; D remains unclear. The material sequenced was blood. Written as DNA, the CDR3 is TGTGCCACCTTTTCCGATGGCTACACCTTC. This translates into CATFSDGYTF.